The 25 T cell receptor beta chains presented below share a single source sample, sequenced in a study of OX40 agonist ivuxolimab in advanced cancers. The repertoire was sequenced with immunoSEQ multiplex PCR; TCRdb's copy has only in-frame clones and lacks some. The sample has around 73,000 clones, 85% to 90% seen once. Sample: CD4+ or CD8+ T cells sorted from blood, taken in a trial of the OX40 agonist ivuxolimab. Receptors originate from an adult with an advanced solid tumor such as melanoma, head and neck, liver or kidney cancer.

V and J are TRBV4-1 and TRBJ2-7, with TRBD2 identical over 7 bases. Germline loops: CDR1 MGHRA, CDR2 YSYEKL. This CDR3 region has 15 residues. With V trimmed by 1 base and J by 5 bases, 8 bases remained unmatched. As DNA, the CDR3 is TGCGCCAGCAGCCAAGTGGCGGGAGTTTCCCACGAGCAGTACTTC. Residues: CASSQVAGVSHEQYF.

This chain joins TRBV4-1 and TRBJ2-7; possible D gene TRBD2, 6 bases. There are 15 residues in the CDR3. The ends were cut back, 4 bases at V and 0 bases at J, with 13 bases in the middle. Germline lookup yields CDR1 MGHRA and CDR2 YSYEKL. The CDR3 reads CASSLAVTSSYEQYF. DNA of the CDR3: TGCGCCAGCAGCCTCGCAGTGACTAGCTCCTACGAGCAGTACTTC.

J is TRBJ1-5 and V is TRBV7-9; no definite D call. Germline lookup yields CDR1 SEHNR and CDR2 FQNEAQ (reference sequence). The CDR3 totals 12 residues. V was trimmed by 1 base and J by 10 bases, leaving 8 bases between them. CDR3 sequence reads: CASSLGPRPQHF. CDR3 DNA: TGTGCCAGCAGCTTAGGCCCTCGACCCCAGCATTTT.

J is TRBJ2-7 and V is TRBV5-1, with D possibly TRBD2 on 6 matching bases. Trimming took off 7 bases at V and 0 bases at J, with 11 bases between the two ends. CDR3 length: 13 residues. CDR1 is SGHRS, CDR2 YFSETQ, per germline. This CDR3 is CASSFGGSYEQYF. Written as DNA, the CDR3 is TGCGCCAGCTCATTCGGGGGCTCCTACGAGCAGTACTTC.

J is TRBJ2-2 and V is TRBV10-3; D is ambiguous. The germline V gene encodes CDR1 ENHRY and CDR2 SYGVKD. V was pared by 8 bases and J by 1 base, with 8 bases between. CDR3 size: 13 residues. The CDR3 bases are TGTGCCATCCCGGCAGGGAACACCGGGGAGCTGTTTTTT. It codes for CAIPAGNTGELFF.

J is TRBJ2-7 and V is TRBV13; 8 bases are a match to TRBD1. J was trimmed by 2 bases and V by 2 bases; bases with no gene match: 5. This CDR3 contains 15 residues. Per the germline V gene, CDR1 is PRHDT and CDR2 is FYEKMQ (reference sequence). CDR3 bases: TGTGCCAGCAGCTTACGGGGACAGGAGGCCTACGAGCAGTACTTC. Translation gives CASSLRGQEAYEQYF.

The CDR3: CASSQESHYEQYF. The CDR3 coding sequence is TGCGCCAGCAGCCAAGAATCCCACTACGAGCAGTACTTC. The rearrangement joins TRBV4-1 to TRBJ2-7, with D hard to call. Germline values: CDR1 MGHRA, CDR2 YSYEKL. The CDR3 is made up of 13 amino acids. The germline V and J ends were trimmed by 0 bases and 3 bases, with 6 bases remaining between them.

The chain recombines TRBV19 with TRBJ2-7; tentatively, D is TRBD1 (6 bases). Germline CDR1 LNHDA, CDR2 SQIVND (reference sequence). The CDR3 length is 10 residues. The V end lost 6 bases, the J end lost 6 bases, and 6 bases lay between the germline ends. CDR3 nucleotides: TGTGCCAGTAGACAGGGCGAGCAGTACTTC. Amino acids: CASRQGEQYF.

The chain uses TRBV7-9 and TRBJ2-5; D tentatively fits TRBD1 or TRBD2 (5 bases each). The V end was cut by 2 bases, the J end by 5 bases, with 12 bases between. Germline V gene lookup returns CDR1 SEHNR and CDR2 FQNEAQ (reference sequence). This CDR3 spans 14 amino acids. The CDR3 DNA reads as TGTGCCAGCAGCTTAATCGGAGAGGGGGAGACCCAGTACTTC. Translating gives CASSLIGEGETQYF.

The CDR3 is CASSYLRDNSYEQYF. DNA of the CDR3: TGTGCCAGCAGTTATCTCCGGGACAACTCCTACGAGCAGTACTTC. J is TRBJ2-7 and V is TRBV27; TRBD1 might be the D (6 bases). Germline lookup yields CDR1 MNHEY and CDR2 SMNVEV (reference sequence). V was cut by 4 bases and J by 0 bases, with 13 bases left in between. This CDR3 contains 15 residues.

The chain couples TRBV7-9 to TRBJ2-7; D is ambiguous. The germline V and J ends were trimmed by 1 base and 3 bases, with 10 bases remaining between them. This CDR3 region has 14 residues. Germline V CDR1 and CDR2: SEHNR, FQNEAQ (reference sequence). Written as DNA, the CDR3 is TGTGCCAGCAGCTTAGAGGAGCGAAACTACGAGCAGTACTTC. Its protein product is CASSLEERNYEQYF. Full variable domain (outside the CDR3, taken from reference TRBV7-9 and TRBJ2-7): DTGVSQNPRHKITKRGQNVTFRCDPISEHNRLYWYRQTLGQGPEFLTYFQNEAQLEKSRLLSDRFSAERPKGSFSTLEIQRTEQGDSAMYLCASSLEERNYEQYFGPGTRLTVT.

The CDR3 region is CASSWDLYSNQPQHF. DNA of the CDR3: TGTGCCAGCAGCTGGGACCTCTATAGCAATCAGCCCCAGCATTTT. The genes are TRBV5-5 and TRBJ1-5; weak D call: TRBD1 (5 bases). The CDR3 sequence is 15 residues long. V gave up 3 bases and J gave up 0 bases, with 10 bases separating them. Germline V CDR1 and CDR2: SGHKS, YYEKEE (reference sequence).

This rearrangement joins TRBV10-3 to TRBJ2-6, with TRBD1 matching over 11 bases. CDR1 is ENHRY and CDR2 is SYGVKD in the germline V gene. The CDR3 extends over 21 amino acids. V was pared by 6 bases and J by 0 bases, with 16 bases of the junction left unmatched. CDR3: CAIRGTGGTLTAVSGANVLTF. The CDR3 bases are TGTGCCATCAGAGGGACAGGGGGGACTCTAACCGCGGTCTCTGGGGCCAACGTCCTGACTTTC.

This clone showed up just once. The V call is TRBV7-8, the J call TRBJ2-5; no clear D gene. The CDR3 is 16 residues long. Deletions cut 5 bases from V and 5 bases from J, with 21 bases between. Germline lookup yields CDR1 SGHVS and CDR2 FQNEAQ. Written as DNA, the CDR3 is TGTGCCAGCAGCCGACGGAAAGGATCGGTCAGGGAGACCCAGTACTTC. It codes for CASSRRKGSVRETQYF. The variable domain in full, with the rest retrieved from reference TRBV7-8 and TRBJ2-5, is GAGVSQSPRYKVAKRGQDVALRCDPISGHVSLFWYQQALGQGPEFLTYFQNEAQLDKSGLPSDRFFAERPEGSVSTLKIQRTQQEDSAVYLCASSRRKGSVRETQYFGPGTRLLVL.

This clone appeared once. The chain links TRBV27 to TRBJ2-3; no firm D call. There are 11 residues in the CDR3. The V gene's germline CDR1 is MNHEY and CDR2 SMNVEV (reference sequence). The ends were cut back, 7 bases at V and 7 bases at J, with 9 bases in the middle. CDR3 sequence (DNA): TGTGCCAGCATCTCGGGCTATACGCAGTATTTT. As protein: CASISGYTQYF.

The chain links TRBV29-1 to TRBJ2-7; 12 bases fit TRBD2. Germline V gene sequence: CDR1 SQVTM, CDR2 ANQGSEA. V was clipped by 4 bases and J by 5 bases; unmatched bases: 6. This CDR3 is built from 14 residues. For the CDR3, the DNA is TGCAGCGTTGGGGCACGACTAGCGGGAGACGAGCAGTACTTC. This codes for CSVGARLAGDEQYF.

This clone showed up just once. The CDR3 is CASSWMAPPGNEQFF. CDR3 coding DNA: TGTGCCAGTAGTTGGATGGCTCCCCCGGGCAATGAGCAGTTCTTC. This chain connects TRBV19 to TRBJ2-1, with D uncertain. Germline V lookup: CDR1 LNHDA, CDR2 SQIVND (reference sequence). V was clipped by 5 bases and J by 6 bases, with 17 bases between them. The CDR3 runs to 15 residues.

The chain links TRBV28 to TRBJ1-4, with a weak D call TRBD1 (6 bases). V lost 2 bases to trimming and J lost 6 bases, with 10 bases between them. This CDR3 has 14 residues. Germline V CDR1 and CDR2: MDHEN, SYDVKM. This chain's CDR3 is CASSLGQGHEKLFF. The DNA of the CDR3 is TGTGCCAGCAGTTTAGGGCAGGGGCATGAAAAACTGTTTTTT. The full variable domain, its missing parts supplied by reference TRBV28 and TRBJ1-4, is DVKVTQSSRYLVKRTGEKVFLECVQDMDHENMFWYRQDPGLGLRLIYFSYDVKMKEKGDIPEGYSVSREKKERFSLILESASTNQTSMYLCASSLGQGHEKLFFGSGTQLSVL.

The V gene is TRBV28, the J gene TRBJ2-3; 7 bases align to TRBD1. Germline V gene sequence: CDR1 MDHEN, CDR2 SYDVKM. The CDR3 length is 14 residues. Trimming cost V 5 bases and J 1 base; bases outside gene matches: 3. CDR3 in amino acids: CASSDDRGTDTQYF. Here the CDR3 DNA reads TGTGCCAGCAGTGATGACAGGGGCACAGATACGCAGTATTTT.

V gene TRBV28 combines with J gene TRBJ2-7, with a weak D call TRBD1 (7 bases). The length of the CDR3 is 13 residues. Trimming removed 7 bases from V and 6 bases from J, with 16 bases in between. Germline V gives CDR1 MDHEN, CDR2 SYDVKM. CDR3 sequence (DNA): TGTGCCAGCAATGTCCAGGGGGGAGTCGAGCAGTACTTC. Protein: CASNVQGGVEQYF.

The CDR3 bases are TGTGCCAGCAGCCTCAAGACTAGCGGGAGTTACGAGCAGTACTTC. The encoded protein is CASSLKTSGSYEQYF. This sequence joins TRBV5-4 and TRBJ2-7; TRBD2 aligns across 12 bases. This CDR3 contains 15 residues. Germline loops: CDR1 SGHNT, CDR2 YYREEE (reference sequence). Trimming took 4 bases from V and 4 from J; bases not matched to a gene: 6.

V gene TRBV6-5 combines with J gene TRBJ1-1; a possible D gene is TRBD1 (5 bases). Trimming pared 2 bases from V and 4 bases from J, leaving 8 bases between. The CDR3 runs 13 residues. Germline V gene lookup returns CDR1 MNHEY and CDR2 SVGAGI. CDR3 region: CASSYRGGTEAFF. CDR3 in DNA: TGTGCCAGCAGTTACAGGGGCGGCACTGAAGCTTTCTTT.

The rearrangement uses TRBV14 and TRBJ2-3; D is unclear. Trimming stripped 1 base from V and 4 bases from J, with 3 bases between. Per the germline V gene, CDR1 is SGHDN and CDR2 is FVKESK. The CDR3 has 12 amino acids. The CDR3 DNA reads TGTGCCAGCAGCCAAGCGGCAGATACGCAGTATTTT. Translated, it gives CASSQAADTQYF.

The V and J genes are TRBV10-1 and TRBJ2-7, with D uncertain. Trimming pared 2 bases from V and 2 bases from J, leaving 13 bases between. CDR1 and CDR2 (germline): WNHNN, SYGVQD (reference sequence). CDR3 length equals 15 residues. The CDR3 reads CASSEEPVKPYEQYF. CDR3 DNA: TGCGCCAGCAGTGAGGAGCCAGTGAAACCCTACGAGCAGTACTTC.

This rearrangement joins TRBV21-1 to TRBJ1-1; no check of the table's D call, TRBD1, against the DNA was made. TRBV21-1 is reported as a pseudogene. The CDR3 totals 18 residues. The CDR3 spells CASLMVRTKNPMNTEAFF. The CDR3 region has the DNA TGTGCCAGCCTCATGGTTAGGACAAAGAATCCCATGAACACTGAAGCTTTCTTT.